The rows below give T cell receptor beta chains drawn from one sample of a study of CD8+ T cells in alopecia areata. Sequencing used immunoSEQ multiplex PCR; TCRdb keeps in-frame clones, though not all of them. The repertoire consists of about 300,000 clones, with roughly 64% occurring once and the leading ten covering under 2%. Source: CD4+ T cells sorted from blood, taken at week 24, from a patient treated with tofacitinib. All receptors derive from a human donor with alopecia areata. The CDR3 runs from the conserved cysteine through the conserved F or W. The D gene is left open where the match is weak. The listing skips clone size in some rows; elsewhere it reads once, few, many or a size class.

D gene	clone size	J gene	V gene	CDR3 protein	CDR3 DNA
.	.	TRBJ2-3	TRBV29-1	CSVERQGSTDTQYF	TGCAGCGTTGAAAGGCAGGGGAGCACAGATACGCAGTATTTT
.	.	TRBJ1-2	TRBV15	CATSRGLVDYGYTF	TGTGCCACCAGCAGAGGGCTGGTTGACTATGGCTACACCTTC
.	.	TRBJ1-6	TRBV30	CAWNSQQNSPLHF	TGTGCCTGGAACAGCCAGCAAAATTCACCCCTCCACTTT
.	.	TRBJ1-5	TRBV30	CAWSKTGGQPQHF	TGTGCCTGGAGCAAGACAGGAGGTCAGCCCCAGCATTTT
.	.	TRBJ1-1	TRBV6-5	CASSYSGSRNTEAFF	TGTGCCAGCAGTTACTCGGGTAGCCGCAACACTGAAGCTTTCTTT
.	few	TRBJ1-6	TRBV2	CASSVSGQGSPLHF	TGTGCCAGCAGTGTTAGTGGGCAGGGTTCACCCCTCCACTTT
.	.	TRBJ2-1	TRBV6-1	CASSESPHPSYNEQFF	TGTGCCAGCAGTGAATCCCCTCACCCCTCCTACAATGAGCAGTTCTTC
.	.	TRBJ1-5	TRBV30	CAWSVGSNQPQHF	TGTGCCTGGAGTGTGGGTAGCAATCAGCCCCAGCATTTT
.	.	TRBJ1-3	TRBV29-1	CSARVAGNTIYF	TGCAGCGCTAGGGTGGCTGGAAACACCATATATTTT
.	few	TRBJ2-5	TRBV15	CATSSQSKETQYF	TGTGCCACCAGCAGCCAATCCAAGGAGACCCAGTACTTC
.	.	TRBJ2-5	TRBV6-5	CASTRSTSQETQYF	TGTGCCAGCACCCGCTCCACGTCTCAAGAGACCCAGTACTTC
.	.	TRBJ2-4	TRBV9	CASGGGQENIQYF	TGTGCCAGCGGCGGGGGCCAGGAGAACATTCAGTACTTC
.	.	TRBJ1-5	TRBV29-1	CSVAQNSNQPQHF	TGCAGCGTTGCCCAGAATAGCAATCAGCCCCAGCATTTT
.	.	TRBJ1-1	TRBV5-6	CASSPSGAAAFF	TGTGCCAGCAGCCCGTCGGGGGCGGCGGCTTTCTTT
TRBD2	.	TRBJ2-7	TRBV7-2	CASSRLADYEQYF	TGTGCCAGCAGCCGACTAGCGGATTACGAGCAGTACTTC
.	once	TRBJ1-4	TRBV6-1	CASSDRFANEKLFF	TGTGCCAGCAGCGACAGGTTTGCTAATGAAAAACTGTTTTTT
TRBD1	.	TRBJ1-5	TRBV30	CAWSGDRAKNQHF	TGTGCCTGGAGTGGGGACAGGGCAAAGAACCAGCATTTT
.	.	TRBJ2-4	TRBV2	CASSVVNGNIQYF	TGTGCCAGCAGTGTGGTCAACGGGAACATTCAGTACTTC
.	.	TRBJ2-7	TRBV5-1	CASSLEGGRAYEQYF	TGCGCCAGCAGCTTGGAGGGGGGACGGGCCTACGAGCAGTACTTC
TRBD1	few	TRBJ1-5	TRBV7-9	CATTTGNGNQPQHF	TGTGCCACCACGACAGGGAATGGCAATCAGCCCCAGCATTTT
.	.	TRBJ2-5	TRBV25-1	CASSEYQAQYF	TGTGCCAGCAGTGAATATCAGGCCCAGTACTTC
.	.	TRBJ2-5	TRBV29-1	CSVELGLTGPQETQYF	TGCAGCGTTGAACTGGGGCTAACAGGGCCCCAAGAGACCCAGTACTTC
TRBD1	.	TRBJ1-2	TRBV5-4	CASSLSTGDFYGYTF	TGTGCCAGCAGCTTGTCCACAGGGGACTTCTATGGCTACACCTTC
.	.	TRBJ1-5	TRBV5-6	CASSRSVRRNSNQPQHF	TGTGCCAGCAGCCGATCGGTCCGGCGCAATAGCAATCAGCCCCAGCATTTT
.	few	TRBJ2-6	TRBV7-7	CASSLRADSGANVLTF	TGTGCTAGCAGCTTAAGGGCAGACTCTGGGGCCAACGTCCTGACTTTC
.	.	TRBJ1-1	TRBV29-1	CSVFARGTEAFF	TGCAGCGTTTTTGCCCGGGGTACTGAAGCTTTCTTT
.	.	TRBJ1-1	TRBV29-1	CSLLGDLNTEAFF	TGCAGCTTATTAGGTGATTTGAACACTGAAGCTTTCTTT
TRBD2	few	TRBJ2-3	TRBV29-1	CSVPGLEGGTDTQYF	TGCAGCGTTCCCGGACTAGAAGGGGGCACAGATACGCAGTATTTT
TRBD1	.	TRBJ2-1	TRBV27	CASSLEGASYNEQFF	TGTGCCAGCAGTTTAGAGGGGGCGTCCTACAATGAGCAGTTCTTC
.	.	TRBJ2-7	TRBV6-1	CASSERGGEQYF	TGTGCCAGCAGTGAAAGGGGTGGCGAGCAGTACTTC
.	.	TRBJ2-5	TRBV5-6	CASTIGLEETQYF	TGTGCCAGCACCATAGGGCTAGAAGAGACCCAGTACTTC
.	.	TRBJ2-4	TRBV5-1	CASSFGHGGIQYF	TGCGCCAGCAGCTTTGGACACGGGGGAATTCAGTACTTC
.	.	TRBJ2-1	TRBV9	CASSVAPRIEQFF	TGTGCCAGCAGCGTAGCTCCCCGCATTGAGCAGTTCTTC
TRBD1	once	TRBJ2-2	TRBV29-1	CSVVSGGSNTGELFF	TGCAGCGTCGTTTCAGGGGGCTCAAACACCGGGGAGCTGTTTTTT
TRBD1	few	TRBJ1-1	TRBV29-1	CSVADRGTEAFF	TGCAGCGTTGCCGACAGGGGGACTGAAGCTTTCTTT
.	.	TRBJ2-1	TRBV14	CASSQDGGWPGLNEQFF	TGTGCCAGCAGCCAAGATGGGGGGTGGCCAGGGCTAAATGAGCAGTTCTTC
.	.	TRBJ2-5	TRBV6-5	CASREPGAETQYF	TGTGCCAGCAGAGAGCCCGGGGCAGAGACCCAGTACTTC
.	few	TRBJ1-5	TRBV4-1	CASSQGRGRRAPQHF	TGCGCCAGCAGCCAAGGGAGGGGACGGCGGGCCCCCCAGCATTTT
.	.	TRBJ1-4	TRBV29-1	CSVWAGEKLFF	TGCAGCGTTTGGGCGGGTGAAAAACTGTTTTTT
.	few	TRBJ1-1	TRBV5-1	CASSLDRSAEAFF	TGCGCCAGCAGCTTGGACAGGTCGGCCGAAGCTTTCTTT
TRBD1	.	TRBJ2-7	TRBV10-3	CAISPGQGAGEQYF	TGTGCCATCAGTCCGGGACAGGGGGCGGGAGAGCAGTACTTC
TRBD2	.	TRBJ2-7	TRBV5-4	CASSLGILAGYEQYF	TGTGCCAGCAGCTTGGGAATACTAGCGGGGTACGAGCAGTACTTC
TRBD1	few	TRBJ1-5	TRBV4-2	CASSPHSGPGGGFSNQPQHF	TGTGCCAGCAGCCCACACTCTGGTCCAGGGGGGGGCTTTAGCAATCAGCCCCAGCATTTT
TRBD1	.	TRBJ1-6	TRBV5-1	CASSYAGGYNSPLHF	TGCGCCAGCAGCTACGCAGGGGGCTATAATTCACCCCTCCACTTT
TRBD1	.	TRBJ1-2	TRBV28	CASRQGQGGYTF	TGTGCCAGCCGACAGGGACAAGGGGGCTACACCTTC
.	.	TRBJ2-3	TRBV30	CAWTGSLTDTQYF	TGTGCCTGGACAGGATCACTCACAGATACGCAGTATTTT
.	.	TRBJ2-1	TRBV28	CASRKGSSYNEQFF	TGTGCCAGCAGAAAGGGGAGCTCCTACAATGAGCAGTTCTTC
.	.	TRBJ2-3	TRBV29-1	CSVVTSESRTDTQYF	TGCAGCGTTGTTACGAGCGAATCGAGGACAGATACGCAGTATTTT
.	once	TRBJ2-7	TRBV27	CANHWAADF	TGTGCCAATCACTGGGCAGCCGACTTC
TRBD2	.	TRBJ2-1	TRBV7-2	CASSLRLAGGPGYNEQFF	TGTGCCAGCAGCTTAAGGCTAGCGGGGGGGCCAGGATACAATGAGCAGTTCTTC
.	once	TRBJ1-2	TRBV7-9	CASSSRGNYGYTF	TGTGCCAGCAGCTCCCGGGGCAACTATGGCTACACCTTC
TRBD2	few	TRBJ2-5	TRBV29-1	CSVDGGAGGQETQYF	TGCAGCGTTGACGGGGGAGCGGGGGGACAAGAGACCCAGTACTTC
TRBD1	.	TRBJ1-1	TRBV30	CAWRDRAYTEAFF	TGTGCCTGGAGGGACAGGGCTTATACTGAAGCTTTCTTT